The 5 T cell receptor beta chains reported below all come from one sample, sequenced in a study of CD8 T cells in ankylosing spondylitis. TCRdb re-analysed the 5' RACE reads in MiXCR, keeping a single row per CDR3 protein. This table holds approximately 38,000 distinct CDR3 sequences, 2.7% found once. The sample was blood, either unsorted or a sorted T cell fraction (not recorded which). All receptors derive from a male donor with ankylosing spondylitis or in good health (not recorded which).

The sample holds many counts of this clonotype. The CDR3 sequence: CASSVRDREDEKLFF. CDR3 nucleotides: TGTGCCAGCAGCGTAAGGGATAGGGAAGACGAAAAACTGTTTTTT. The rearrangement links TRBV9 to TRBJ1-4, with unresolved D. V was trimmed by 1 base and J by 8 bases, leaving 15 bases between them. Germline CDR1 is SGDLS and CDR2 is YYNGEE. The CDR3 contains 15 residues.

This clonotype has ten or more counts. The V call is TRBV9, the J call TRBJ2-5, with a tentative D call TRBD2 (5 bases). There are 16 residues in the CDR3. The V end lost 0 bases, the J end lost 3 bases, and 15 bases lay between the germline ends. Looked up from germline, CDR1 is SGDLS and CDR2 is YYNGEE. The CDR3 loop reads CASSVATGVTKETQYF. As DNA, the CDR3 is TGTGCCAGCAGCGTAGCTACCGGGGTAACCAAAGAGACCCAGTACTTC.

The gene calls are TRBV9 and TRBJ2-7; 11 bases align to TRBD2. This CDR3 contains 16 residues. V trimming: 1 base; J trimming: 2 bases; junction bases outside the gene matches: 5. Germline CDR1 reads SGDLS; CDR2 reads YYNGEE. This chain's CDR3 is CASSVSGTSGAYEQYF. CDR3 DNA sequence: TGTGCCAGCAGCGTAAGCGGGACTAGCGGCGCCTACGAGCAGTACTTC.

This clonotype was observed at least ten times. The rearrangement links TRBV1 to TRBJ2-2; the D segment call TRBD2 is taken from the table without a DNA check. TRBV1 is deemed a pseudogene. The CDR3 consists of 17 residues. The CDR3 sequence is CTSSQDFRGRMAGELFF. The CDR3 DNA reads as TGCACCAGCAGCCAAGATTTTCGCGGGAGGATGGCCGGGGAGCTGTTTTTT.

There are a few counts of this clonotype. The rearrangement links TRBV9 to TRBJ2-7; D assignment may be TRBD1 or TRBD2 (5 bases each). Germline V CDR1 and CDR2: SGDLS, YYNGEE. The V end lost 3 bases, the J end lost 4 bases, and 14 bases lay between the germline ends. The CDR3 loop spans 14 amino acids. CDR3 sequence (DNA): TGTGCCAGCAGCGAAGGGACGAGGAGTTACGAGCAGTACTTC. Translation gives CASSEGTRSYEQYF.